This T cell receptor (beta chain) was documented in a study of CD8 T cells in Susac syndrome. CD8+ and CD4+ T cells taken from blood had their TCR beta sequenced. Random hexamers were used to reverse transcribe an amount of about 0.5 to 1 ug RNA. TCRdb called the immunoSEQ multiplex PCR reads again in MiXCR, with one record for every CDR3 protein. The table records 92,000 or so distinct CDR3 sequences, 95% to 96% of them present only once. Germline CDR1 SGHTA, CDR2 FQGNSA. This CDR3 spans 16 amino acids. Trimming removed 5 bases at V and 2 bases at J, with 16 bases between. Sequenced: CD8+ T cells from PBMCs. This TCR came from a human donor with Susac syndrome. The rearrangement uses TRBV7-2 and TRBJ2-1, with D tentatively TRBD2 (5 bases). The CDR3 nucleotides read TGTGCCAGCAGCCTCACCGCGGGTCTTACCTACAATGAGCAGTTCTTC. It translates to CASSLTAGLTYNEQFF.